This TCR beta chain was recovered during a study of T cells after yellow fever vaccination. Turning to the study itself: Fractions of limited cellularity were prepared by means of SMART-Seq v4 Ultra Low Input.

For TCR, cDNA came from 5'RACE template switching, which added a universal primer site and UMIs. A single record per CDR3 protein comes from TCRdb applying MiXCR to the 5' RACE reads. The table has a few hundred thousand distinct CDR3 sequences, around 6.8% seen once. The study, taken as a whole, reports: After the booster, around 95% of CD4 and approximately 87% of CD8 primary-response clones were re-detected. Weaker in magnitude, the secondary response showed a faster peak on day 5 versus 15.

The ends lost 4 bases at V and 4 bases at J; junction bases unmatched: 7. The CDR3 contains 15 residues. Germline V gene data show CDR1 as MNHEY and CDR2 as SMNVEV (reference sequence). This clonotype appeared a few times. The antigen remains undetermined. The sample here was PBMCs, taken about 41 days after the first yellow fever vaccination. The genes are TRBV27 and TRBJ2-7; TRBD1 aligns across 10 bases. This TCR was sampled from a man aged 18 to 29 who received the YFV17D yellow fever vaccine. The CDR3 protein is CASSSPGQGQYEQYV. The CDR3 bases are TGTGCCAGCAGTTCCCCGGGACAGGGGCAATACGAGCAGTACGTC.